This T cell receptor beta chain was captured in a study of spatial heterogeneity in lung cancer. This clonotype occurred many times. The target antigen is unknown. General study findings and limits: Blood contained ubiquitous expanded tumor TCRs more at resection than at follow-up.

Every TCR cDNA molecule bore a unique molecular identifier. TCRdb re-called the 5' RACE reads with MiXCR, one entry per CDR3 protein. The table shows about 38,000 distinct CDR3 sequences, with approximately 5.5% occurring only once. Documented time point: sample taken at primary tumor resection. Researchers sequenced whole RNA taken from tumor, nontumor lung or frozen PBMC without sorting. Germline CDR1 reads SGHDT; CDR2 reads YYEEEE. CDR3 length: 15 amino acids. Trimming removed 4 bases from V and 8 bases from J; junction bases left unmatched: 8. The input for sequencing was PBMCs, taken at surgery. This TCR came from a female donor with early-stage non-small cell lung cancer. This sequence joins TRBV5-6 and TRBJ1-6; 8 bases agree with TRBD1. The CDR3 reads CASSTDRVRDSPLHF. CDR3 sequence (DNA): TGTGCCAGCAGCACGGACAGGGTTCGAGATTCACCCCTCCACTTT.